Each of the 6 T cell receptor beta chains below was sequenced from the same sample in a study of T cell responses to AZD1222 COVID-19 vaccine. Some clones are missing from TCRdb's copy, which holds only in-frame ones; the method was immunoSEQ multiplex PCR. The top ten hold 18% of the sample, which has about 150,000 clones, roughly 90% seen once. The material was peripheral blood, obtained on day 0 of AZD1222 vaccination. These TCRs come from an adult in good health.

The chain couples TRBV7-6 to TRBJ2-2; perhaps TRBD1 as D (6 bases). Germline-derived CDR1 and CDR2 are SGHVS and FNYEAQ. The germline V and J ends were trimmed by 5 bases and 1 base, with 14 bases remaining between them. The CDR3 has 16 amino acids. CDR3 coding DNA: TGTGCCAGCAGCCTTATCTTGACAGGGAACACCGGGGAGCTGTTTTTT. Translated, it gives CASSLILTGNTGELFF. The entire variable domain, with the rest obtained from reference TRBV7-6 and TRBJ2-2, is as follows: GAGVSQSPRYKVTKRGQDVALRCDPISGHVSLYWYRQALGQGPEFLTYFNYEAQQDKSGLPNDRFSAERPEGSISTLTIQRTEQRDSAMYRCASSLILTGNTGELFFGEGSRLTVL.

The chain is built from TRBV7-2 and TRBJ1-1; possible D gene TRBD1, 6 bases. The CDR3 totals 14 residues. The V end was cut by 5 bases, the J end by 8 bases, with 18 bases between. Germline CDR1 SGHTA, CDR2 FQGNSA. CDR3 nucleotide sequence: TGTGCCAGCAGCCCCCGAAGGGAGGGGGTAGAAGCTTTCTTT. Its translation: CASSPRREGVEAFF. The variable domain in full, with the rest retrieved from reference TRBV7-2 and TRBJ1-1, is GAGVSQSPSNKVTEKGKDVELRCDPISGHTALYWYRQSLGQGLEFLIYFQGNSAPDKSGLPSDRFSAERTGGSVSTLTIQRTQQEDSAVYLCASSPRREGVEAFFGQGTRLTVV.

This clone was seen only once. The chain joins TRBV5-4 to TRBJ1-1; 7 nucleotides align to TRBD1. Trimming cost V 0 bases and J 5 bases; bases outside gene matches: 7. The CDR3 contains 15 residues. Germline CDR1 and CDR2: SGHNT and YYREEE (reference sequence). The chain's CDR3 is CASSLEAGGGTEAFF. In nucleotides, the CDR3 is TGTGCCAGCAGCTTGGAGGCAGGGGGGGGGACTGAAGCTTTCTTT.

The chain combines TRBV27 with TRBJ1-2; a weak D match, TRBD1 (5 bases). The length of the CDR3 is 12 residues. The V and J ends lost 7 bases and 4 bases respectively, with 10 bases between them. Per the germline V gene, CDR1 is MNHEY and CDR2 is SMNVEV (reference sequence). CDR3: CASKGLGYGYTF. The CDR3 nucleotides read TGTGCCAGCAAGGGACTGGGCTATGGCTACACCTTC.

The V and J genes are TRBV6-5 and TRBJ2-5; D ambiguous. V gave up 7 bases and J gave up 2 bases, with 8 bases separating them. The CDR3 length is 12 residues. Germline CDR1 and CDR2: MNHEY and SVGAGI. CDR3 DNA sequence: TGTGCCAGCACCGCGGCTCAAGAGACCCAGTACTTC. Residues: CASTAAQETQYF.

The chain carries TRBV20-1 and TRBJ2-3; no clear D gene. The CDR3 is made up of 11 amino acids. The ends were cut back, 5 bases at V and 3 bases at J, with 6 bases in the middle. Germline CDR1 DFQATT, CDR2 SNEGSKA (reference sequence). DNA of the CDR3: TGCAGTGCTTACCAGACAGATACGCAGTATTTT. This encodes CSAYQTDTQYF.